The present entry profiles one T cell receptor beta chain with its context. Its cognate antigen has yet to be identified. No much larger clone exists at a distance of one base, and base qualities are not known. Each collaborating institution followed its own protocols to collect whole blood in K2EDTA tubes. For TCRbeta analysis, collaborators shipped samples in one of three forms: frozen whole blood, isolated PBMCs, or DNA extracted from either of those sample types. The data stem from a study of blood T cell repertoires in COVID-19 (dated by TCRdb to 2019 to 2021). In the study overall: Collaborator samples came from the United States, Italy and Spain and covered acute and convalescent phases of COVID-19. A de-identified subject ID, COVID-19 status, age in years and sex were almost always included in the sample metadata. Where available, HLA class I and class II types were obtained from metadata supplied by the sample provider rather than from assay-based typing. The samples were drawn from two sources: the first 160 participants of the ongoing ImmuneRACE study, and approximately 1,300 subjects contributed by 6 global collaborators. The dataset comprised deeply sampled blood TCRbeta repertoires from subjects exposed to, actively infected with, or recovered from COVID-19. The prospective study material was composed of cDNA or gDNA derived from T cells, B-cell-depleted T cells, or PBMCs. The repertoires were made available in a free public database intended to serve as a resource for research on the immune response to SARS-CoV-2. General study outcomes and caveats: The quantity of clinical and demographic metadata differed by source and by participant and was supplied without curation.

Germline trimming: 9 bases from V, 2 bases from J; junction bases outside gene matches: 9. From a lookup of the germline V gene, CDR1 and CDR2 are MDHEN and SYDVKM. The CDR3 goes from the cysteine to the phenylalanine over 15 residues. Of all the DNA, just the CDR3 is kept, 45 bases in frame from base 1. The immunoSEQ Assay, a bias-controlled multiplex PCR, was used to amplify TCRbeta CDR3 regions from genomic DNA. The original pipeline was this. Within the assay, amplification of reference gene primers was used to estimate how many nucleated cells each sample contained. To quantify the absolute abundance of each unique TCRbeta CDR3 rearrangement, sequence reads were collapsed and filtered. Productive Simpson clonality was computed per sample as the square root of Simpson's diversity index over productive rearrangements. Sourced from immuneACCESS, this table was stored by TCRdb with only in-frame sequences that have V and J called. A share of the clones is absent; for the studies checked, an unresolved V gene accounts for under half, and the remainder has no known explanation. V and J calls and clone size are given by that table; D and trimming were obtained from the DNA. The sample profile shows around 140,000 clones; about four fifths of them were found once. The ten largest clonotypes hold around 8% of the sample.

The rearranged chain carries TRBV28 and TRBJ2-5; 10 bases in the middle match TRBD1. The sample comprised peripheral blood. The sequence was collected from a woman aged 60-75 years with active or convalescent COVID-19. The DNA reads TGTGCCAGTGTACCGGGACAGGGGCTTCAAGAGACCCAGTACTTC. Translated, it gives CASVPGQGLQETQYF.